This T cell receptor beta chain is drawn from a study of shared clonotypes between healthy human individuals. Background on the study: A donor's plate count was three for CD4 naive and three for CD4 memory; CD8 naive had two and CD8 memory one. Study-level findings and limits: Estimated clonotype richness was generally higher in naive than memory subsets.

Several immunoSEQ plates held equal portions of the genomic DNA taken from each subset. The table came from immunoSEQ multiplex PCR; TCRdb's copy has only in-frame clones and leaves some out. The table includes some 1,400,000 clones, roughly 96% detected once. Subsets obtained from CD4+ cells comprised CD45RA+ naive and CD45RA-negative memory cells. The CDR3 is 13 residues long. Looked up from germline, CDR1 is LNHDA and CDR2 is SQIVND (reference sequence). V was pared by 6 bases and J by 1 base, with 9 bases between. This clone was detected only once. Its antigen is still unknown. This TCR derives from a man aged 30 to 39 in good health. The chain employs TRBV19 and TRBJ1-1; unclear D gene. The sample taken for sequencing was naive CD4+ T cells sorted from blood. The sample's subset: CD45RA+ positively selected. In DNA, the CDR3 is TGTGCCAGTAGCCTCGCCAGGAACACTGAAGCTTTCTTT. This gives the protein CASSLARNTEAFF.